This T cell receptor (beta chain) was sequenced for a study of blood T cell repertoires in COVID-19. Study-wide background: Specimens from acute and convalescent COVID-19 originated in the United States, Italy and Spain. Sample material is recorded as cDNA or gDNA derived from T cells, B-cell-depleted T cells, or PBMCs.

Methods used by the authors: Reference gene primer amplification yielded estimated nucleated cell counts. Generated by immunoSEQ multiplex PCR, the TCRdb table keeps only in-frame clones and is missing some. V and J calls and clone size are those listed in that table; D and trimming were worked out from the DNA. Found here are 180,000 or so clones, about 88% of them singletons; the top ten hold 6% to 7.5%. CDR1 is SGHAT and CDR2 is FQNNGV in the germline V gene. This CDR3 has 14 amino acids. V was shortened by 1 base and J by 5 bases, with 10 bases between the two germline ends. Sequencing input: peripheral blood. V is TRBV11-2 and J is TRBJ2-3; no clear D. This TCR came from an elderly woman in a cohort sampled during active or convalescent COVID-19. The CDR3 DNA follows: TGTGCCAGCAGCTTAGCCCGTGGCAGAGATACGCAGTATTTT. It is translated as CASSLARGRDTQYF.